Sequencing of this TCR beta chain was carried out in a study of T-cell memory formation after mild COVID-19. Study-wide results and limits: Clones contracting day 15 to 85 were balanced CD4/CD8; later expanders leaned CD4+.

Germline V lookup: CDR1 DFQATT, CDR2 SNEGSKA (reference sequence). Trimming left V 3 bases short and J 2 bases short, with 15 bases between. This CDR3 has 15 amino acids. MiXCR, applied by TCRdb to the 5' RACE reads, yields one record per CDR3 protein. The repertoire consists of fewer than 700,000 distinct CDR3 sequences, with more than 15% occurring once and the leading ten covering more than 10%. Of note for this clonotype: Its antigen is not identified.

The receptor was isolated from an adult woman who had mild COVID-19 (a few samples of this study predate the infection). Cell type and time point are not known. J is TRBJ2-3 and V is TRBV20-1; TRBD2 is a possible D gene (7 bases). Sequenced material: PBMCs or a T cell subset sorted from them (not recorded which). The CDR3 DNA sequence: TGCAGTGCTAGCCCGGGGGGCCAATTCACAGATACGCAGTATTTT. It specifies CSASPGGQFTDTQYF.